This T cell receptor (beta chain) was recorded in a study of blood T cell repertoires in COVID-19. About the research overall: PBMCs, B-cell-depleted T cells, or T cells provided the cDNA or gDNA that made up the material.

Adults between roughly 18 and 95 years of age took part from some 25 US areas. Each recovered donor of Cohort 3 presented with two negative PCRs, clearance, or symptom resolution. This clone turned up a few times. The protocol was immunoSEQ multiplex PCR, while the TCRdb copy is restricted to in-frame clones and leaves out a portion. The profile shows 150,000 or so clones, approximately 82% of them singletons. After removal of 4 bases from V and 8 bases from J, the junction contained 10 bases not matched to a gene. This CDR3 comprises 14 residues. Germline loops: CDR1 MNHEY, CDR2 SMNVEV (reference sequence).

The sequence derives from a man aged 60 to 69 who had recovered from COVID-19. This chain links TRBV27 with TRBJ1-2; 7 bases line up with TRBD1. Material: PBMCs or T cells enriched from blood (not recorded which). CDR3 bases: TGTGCCAGCAGTTCCCCTGACAGGGTCGGCGGCTACACCTTC. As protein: CASSSPDRVGGYTF.